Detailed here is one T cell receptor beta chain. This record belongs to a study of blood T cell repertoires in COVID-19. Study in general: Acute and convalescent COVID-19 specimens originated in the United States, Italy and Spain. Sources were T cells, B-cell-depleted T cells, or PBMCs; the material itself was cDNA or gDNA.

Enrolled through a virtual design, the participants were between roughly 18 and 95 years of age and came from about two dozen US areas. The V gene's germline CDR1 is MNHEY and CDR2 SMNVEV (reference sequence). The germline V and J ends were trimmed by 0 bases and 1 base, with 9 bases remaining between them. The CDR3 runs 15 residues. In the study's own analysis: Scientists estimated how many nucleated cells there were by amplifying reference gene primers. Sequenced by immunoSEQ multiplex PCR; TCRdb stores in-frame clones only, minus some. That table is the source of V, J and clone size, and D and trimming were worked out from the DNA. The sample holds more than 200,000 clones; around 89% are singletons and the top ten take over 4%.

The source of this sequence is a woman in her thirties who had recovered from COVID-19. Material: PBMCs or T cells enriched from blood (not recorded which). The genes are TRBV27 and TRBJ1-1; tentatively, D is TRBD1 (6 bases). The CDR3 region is CASSLSLTGNTEAFF. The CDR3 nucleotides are TGTGCCAGCAGTTTATCGTTGACAGGGAACACTGAAGCTTTCTTT.